These 18 T cell receptor beta chains were sequenced from one sample in a study of T cells in Graves' hyperthyroidism and ophthalmopathy. RNA transcripts yielded amplified TCR beta CDR3 regions. The TCR CDR3 first-round RT-PCR relied on the HTBI primer set. TCRdb reprocessed the multiplex PCR reads via MiXCR and lists one record per CDR3 protein. Of around 250,000 distinct CDR3 sequences detected, approximately 16% appear once; the ten largest clones hold 25% to 30%. The sequenced sample consisted of blood. Receptors originate from a woman between 18 and 29 years old with Graves' ophthalmopathy.

This clonotype has ten or more counts. The chain joins TRBV28 to TRBJ1-2, with 7 bases fitting TRBD1. Germline V CDR1 and CDR2: MDHEN, SYDVKM. The CDR3 extends over 13 amino acids. V gave up 5 bases and J gave up 8 bases; unmatched junction bases: 8. Written as DNA, the CDR3 is TGTGCCAGCAGTCCTACAGGGGCCTACGGCTACACCTTC. Translated: CASSPTGAYGYTF.

This clonotype was observed many times. The rearrangement joins TRBV4-2 to TRBJ1-5, with 7 bases matching TRBD1. The germline gives CDR1 LGHNA, CDR2 YNFKEQ. V was pared by 0 bases and J by 2 bases, with 1 base of the junction left unmatched. The length of the CDR3 is 15 residues. CDR3 nucleotides: TGTGCCAGCAGCCAAGATACAGGGGGCAATCAGCCCCAGCATTTT. This gives the protein CASSQDTGGNQPQHF.

Of note for this clonotype: One junction end does not reproduce the germline sequence, and a read error may be involved. V is TRBV7-7 and J is TRBJ2-5, with 7 bases identical to TRBD2. The germline CDR1 and CDR2 sequences are SSHAT and FNYEAQ (reference sequence). The CDR3 extends over 15 amino acids. The CDR3 loop reads CASSPFIGGGETQYF. CDR3 coding DNA: TGTGCTAGCAGCCCTTTCATAGGCGGGGGAGAGACCCAGTACTTC.

This clonotype was recorded at least ten times. The chain carries TRBV30 and TRBJ1-2; D gene uncertain. V was cut by 3 bases and J by 3 bases, with 8 bases left in between. CDR1 and CDR2 (germline): GTSNPN, SVGIG (reference sequence). The CDR3 loop spans 12 amino acids. The chain's CDR3 is CAWSLEDYGYTF. CDR3 nucleotides: TGTGCCTGGAGCTTAGAGGACTATGGCTACACCTTC.

This clonotype showed up many times. V gene TRBV20-1 combines with J gene TRBJ1-5; a possible D gene is TRBD1 (5 bases). Trimming pared 5 bases from V and 1 base from J, leaving 15 bases between. From germline, CDR1 is DFQATT and CDR2 SNEGSKA (reference sequence). CDR3 length: 15 residues. CDR3 sequence: CSASRQSGSNQPQHF. CDR3 nucleotide sequence: TGCAGTGCTTCAAGACAGAGCGGGAGCAATCAGCCCCAGCATTTT.

This clonotype was recorded at least ten times. The chain carries TRBV20-1 and TRBJ1-5; TRBD1 aligns across 7 bases. The CDR3 runs to 14 residues. Trimming took 4 bases from V and 6 from J; bases not matched to a gene: 9. Germline-derived CDR1 and CDR2 are DFQATT and SNEGSKA (reference sequence). CDR3 coding DNA: TGCAGTGCTATCGCAGGACAGGTTGGTCAGCCCCAGCATTTT. Its translation is CSAIAGQVGQPQHF.

There are many counts of this clonotype. V and J are TRBV28 and TRBJ2-7; a possible D gene is TRBD1 (5 bases). CDR1 and CDR2 from the germline V gene are MDHEN and SYDVKM. V lost 0 bases and J 3 bases, leaving 12 bases between the germline ends. This CDR3 contains 15 residues. The chain's CDR3 is CASSLWIRANYEQYF. The CDR3, as DNA: TGTGCCAGCAGTTTATGGATCAGGGCAAACTACGAGCAGTACTTC.

The V and J genes are TRBV19 and TRBJ2-5; TRBD2 aligns across 7 bases. Unmatched junction bases numbered 12, after V lost 0 bases and J lost 5 bases. Germline-derived CDR1 and CDR2 are LNHDA and SQIVND (reference sequence). The CDR3 totals 17 residues. CDR3: CASSIDLGWEGRETQYF. In nucleotides, the CDR3 is TGTGCCAGTAGTATAGATCTGGGGTGGGAGGGGAGGGAGACCCAGTACTTC.

The chain joins TRBV9 to TRBJ2-7; 7 bases match TRBD1. This CDR3 has 15 amino acids. The germline gives CDR1 SGDLS, CDR2 YYNGEE. J lost 3 bases, V lost 3 bases, and 9 bases had no gene match. The CDR3 loop is CASSARQGWDYEQYF. The DNA of the CDR3 is TGTGCCAGCAGCGCCAGACAGGGTTGGGACTACGAGCAGTACTTC.

At least ten counts were recorded for this clonotype. The V and J genes are TRBV20-1 and TRBJ1-4; D remains unclear. The CDR3 is made up of 13 amino acids. V gave up 6 bases and J gave up 4 bases, with 12 bases separating them. Germline V lookup: CDR1 DFQATT, CDR2 SNEGSKA (reference sequence). The CDR3 sequence: CSARENLNEKLFF. The CDR3 DNA reads TGCAGTGCCCGGGAGAACCTTAATGAAAAACTGTTTTTT.

Note on this clonotype: Given a much more abundant clone one base away, this may be a read error. The chain combines TRBV5-1 with TRBJ1-4; D gene uncertain. V was trimmed by 3 bases and J by 4 bases, leaving 7 bases between them. This CDR3 spans 13 amino acids. Germline CDR1 and CDR2: SGHRS and YFSETQ. This CDR3 reads CASSSVLNEKLFF. The CDR3 nucleotides are TGCGCCAGCAGCTCGGTTCTTAATGAAAAACTGTTTTTT. Together with reference TRBV5-1 and TRBJ1-4, the CDR3 gives the full variable domain: KAGVTQTPRYLIKTRGQQVTLSCSPISGHRSVSWYQQTPGQGLQFLFEYFSETQRNKGNFPGRFSGRQFSNSRSEMNVSTLELGDSALYLCASSSVLNEKLFFGSGTQLSVL.

This clonotype was seen at least ten times. This chain joins TRBV7-9 and TRBJ1-4, with a weak D call TRBD1 (5 bases). CDR1 is SEHNR and CDR2 is FQNEAQ in the germline V gene (reference sequence). The ends were cut back, 2 bases at V and 5 bases at J, with 12 bases in the middle. CDR3 length equals 15 residues. CDR3 nucleotide sequence: TGTGCCAGCAGCTTAAGCCAGGGCGGAAATGAAAAACTGTTTTTT. Translating gives CASSLSQGGNEKLFF.

This clonotype was detected many times. This rearrangement joins TRBV6-5 to TRBJ2-1; possibly TRBD1 for D (6 bases). The V gene's germline CDR1 is MNHEY and CDR2 SVGAGI. V gave up 2 bases and J gave up 7 bases, with 18 bases separating them. This CDR3 has 16 residues. The DNA for the CDR3 is TGTGCCAGCAGTTACCAAACAGGGATGGGTGGTAATGAGCAGTTCTTC. Residues: CASSYQTGMGGNEQFF.

Many counts were recorded for this clonotype. The chain couples TRBV30 to TRBJ1-5, with a weak D call TRBD1 (6 bases). Germline CDR1 and CDR2: GTSNPN and SVGIG (reference sequence). This CDR3 contains 13 residues. V lost 2 bases to trimming and J lost 4 bases, with 9 bases between them. The CDR3 loop reads CAWSPQGNQPQHF. Written as DNA, the CDR3 is TGTGCCTGGAGTCCTCAGGGGAATCAGCCCCAGCATTTT. The entire variable domain, with the rest obtained from reference TRBV30 and TRBJ1-5, is as follows: SQTIHQWPATLVQPVGSPLSLECTVEGTSNPNLYWYRQAAGRGLQLLFYSVGIGQISSEVPQNLSASRPQDRQFILSSKKLLLSDSGFYLCAWSPQGNQPQHFGDGTRLSIL.

This clonotype was counted at least ten times. The chain links TRBV6-1 to TRBJ1-1; 7 positions agree with TRBD1. V lost 6 bases to trimming and J lost 1 base; unmatched junction nucleotides: 2. Germline V lookup: CDR1 MNHNS, CDR2 SASEGT. The CDR3 runs to 13 residues. The CDR3 region has the DNA TGTGCCAGCAGACAGGGGAGGAACACTGAAGCTTTCTTT. As protein: CASRQGRNTEAFF.

The table lists this clonotype with many counts. The chain links TRBV6-5 to TRBJ1-5; D ambiguous. There are 13 residues in the CDR3. Germline loops: CDR1 MNHEY, CDR2 SVGAGI. V was cut by 2 bases and J by 5 bases, with 7 bases left in between. The CDR3 region has the DNA TGTGCCAGCAGTTACGACACCGATCAGCCCCAGCATTTT. Protein: CASSYDTDQPQHF.

This clonotype was detected only a few times. The chain joins TRBV25-1 to TRBJ1-1, with D maybe TRBD1 (5 bases). This CDR3 has 13 residues. V was pared by 5 bases and J by 6 bases, with 13 bases between. Per germline, CDR1 MGHDK and CDR2 SYGVNS. This CDR3 is CASSNRWGAEAFF. The DNA for the CDR3 is TGTGCCAGCAGTAACAGGTGGGGGGCTGAAGCTTTCTTT.

The chain couples TRBV6-2 or TRBV6-3 to TRBJ1-5; 10 nucleotides line up with TRBD1. The CDR3 runs 16 residues. V lost 5 bases and J lost 7; bases outside the gene matches: 11. Germline V gives CDR1 MNHEY, CDR2 SVGEGT. CDR3 region: CASSGRTGGSRQPQHF. CDR3 sequence (DNA): TGTGCCAGCAGTGGAAGGACAGGGGGAAGTCGGCAGCCCCAGCATTTT.